The count of the clone carrying this T cell receptor beta chain is one. Its antigen remains unidentified. Sequencing was performed with immunoSEQ multiplex PCR; in TCRdb, only in-frame clones are kept and a portion is missing. The table lists some 30,000 clones, 90% of them singletons. This sample is drawn from a study of lymphopenia after photon versus proton radiotherapy. Germline CDR1 is SGHDN and CDR2 is FVKESK. The CDR3 covers 14 residues. Trimming left V 6 bases short and J 4 bases short, with 12 bases between. Points from the study as a whole: Oligoclonal CD8+ Temra expansion after nadir drove photon patients' diversity drop. Authors raise, but do not show, better survival with proton therapy. Proton therapy kept repertoires fairly stable, unlike photons, which gained effector/memory cells. Larger post-nadir TCR diversity loss correlated inversely with survival in deceased patients.

The chain couples TRBV14 to TRBJ2-2; D call uncertain. The material sequenced was peripheral blood, taken from a patient treated with photon-based radiotherapy. The TCR originated in a woman in her fifties or sixties with pancreatic cancer. CDR3 protein: CASSRSRTTGELFF. In DNA, the CDR3 is TGTGCCAGCAGTCGTTCAAGAACCACCGGGGAGCTGTTTTTT.